The 21 T cell receptor beta chains in this list originate from one sample, sequenced in a study of blood T cell repertoires in COVID-19. Sequenced by immunoSEQ multiplex PCR; TCRdb stores in-frame clones only, minus some. The sample holds over 250,000 clones, approximately 85% seen once. Sequenced sample: peripheral blood. All receptors derive from a man in his fifties or sixties with active or convalescent COVID-19.

This sequence joins TRBV18 and TRBJ1-1; no clear D. Trimming removed 1 base from V and 0 bases from J, with 6 bases in between. The CDR3 length is 14 residues. CDR1 KGHSH and CDR2 LQKENI come from the germline V gene. The CDR3 sequence is CASSPRSVNTEAFF. CDR3 DNA: TGTGCCAGCTCACCACGGAGCGTGAACACTGAAGCTTTCTTT.

This sequence joins TRBV5-5 and TRBJ2-2; 9 positions agree with TRBD2. Looked up from germline, CDR1 is SGHKS and CDR2 is YYEKEE (reference sequence). The length of the CDR3 is 17 residues. V lost 0 bases to trimming and J lost 3 bases; unmatched junction nucleotides: 6. The CDR3 loop reads CASSLARGLAHTGELFF. CDR3 DNA sequence: TGTGCCAGCAGCTTGGCAAGAGGACTAGCGCACACCGGGGAGCTGTTTTTT.

This clone was recorded once. The CDR3 region has the DNA TGTGCCAGCAGCGTAGGAAACGGTAATTACGAGCAGTACTTC. Encoded protein: CASSVGNGNYEQYF. The chain employs TRBV9 and TRBJ2-7; no clear D gene. V shed 0 bases and J shed 4 bases, with 11 bases lying between them. This CDR3 has 14 residues. Germline CDR1 is SGDLS and CDR2 is YYNGEE. The full variable domain, rest sourced from reference TRBV9 and TRBJ2-7, is DSGVTQTPKHLITATGQRVTLRCSPRSGDLSVYWYQQSLDQGLQFLIQYYNGEERAKGNILERFSAQQFPDLHSELNLSSLELGDSALYFCASSVGNGNYEQYFGPGTRLTVT.

The chain carries TRBV7-8 and TRBJ1-2; D may be TRBD1 (6 bases). The V and J ends lost 5 bases and 2 bases respectively, with 15 bases between them. CDR3 size: 15 residues. Germline-derived CDR1 and CDR2 are SGHVS and FQNEAQ. CDR3 protein: CASSPYRVGNYGYTF. CDR3 DNA sequence: TGTGCCAGCAGCCCCTACAGGGTCGGCAACTATGGCTACACCTTC.

V and J are TRBV5-5 and TRBJ2-7, with TRBD1 matching over 8 bases. CDR1 and CDR2 (germline): SGHKS, YYEKEE (reference sequence). V was pared by 4 bases and J by 1 base, with 4 bases of the junction left unmatched. The CDR3 covers 14 residues. The CDR3 nucleotides read TGTGCCAGCAGCCTGGGACAGGATTCCTACGAGCAGTACTTC. Translated: CASSLGQDSYEQYF.

V gene TRBV28 combines with J gene TRBJ2-7; weak D call: TRBD2 (6 bases). The CDR3 spans 12 residues. V was pared by 11 bases and J by 2 bases, with 13 bases between. Per germline, CDR1 MDHEN and CDR2 SYDVKM. CDR3 DNA sequence: TGTGCCTCCCGGGACTTTGCCTACGAGCAGTACTTC. This encodes CASRDFAYEQYF.

The V call is TRBV5-8, the J call TRBJ1-4, with TRBD1 matching over 7 bases. Losses at the gene ends were 8 bases for V and 10 bases for J; bases not matched to a gene: 11. Germline values: CDR1 SGHTS, CDR2 YDEGEE. The CDR3 has 13 amino acids. CDR3 DNA: TGTGCCAGTGGGACAGTGGGTTTTGGAAAACTGTTTTTT. Its protein product is CASGTVGFGKLFF.

This chain connects TRBV7-2 to TRBJ2-5; 14 bases align to TRBD2. The junction had 8 bases not matched to a gene; V was cut back by 3 bases and J by 5 bases. The CDR3 spans 17 residues. Germline V gives CDR1 SGHTA, CDR2 FQGNSA. DNA of the CDR3: TGTGCCAGCAGCTTTGGACTAGCGGGAGGTTTGACGGAGACCCAGTACTTC. Protein product: CASSFGLAGGLTETQYF.

The chain is built from TRBV6-8 and TRBJ2-7; weak D call: TRBD1 (6 bases). Germline values: CDR1 MNHGY, CDR2 SAAAGT. CDR3 length equals 17 residues. The V end was cut by 8 bases, the J end by 2 bases, with 25 bases between. The chain's CDR3 is CASGPTQGTAFTYEQYF. In DNA, the CDR3 is TGTGCCAGCGGGCCAACTCAGGGGACCGCCTTCACCTACGAGCAGTACTTC.

The chain has TRBV2 and TRBJ2-5, with D unresolved. The germline V gene has CDR1 SNHLY and CDR2 FYNNEI. Trimming left V 4 bases short and J 5 bases short, with 5 bases between. The CDR3 has 11 amino acids. Here the CDR3 reads CASSVHETQYF. The CDR3 DNA follows: TGTGCCAGCAGTGTACACGAGACCCAGTACTTC.

As for this clone: At one end the junction does not follow the germline gene, possibly because of a read error. The chain links TRBV29-1 to TRBJ2-5; 7 positions agree with TRBD2. The CDR3 runs to 14 residues. CDR1 SQVTM and CDR2 ANQGSEA come from the germline V gene. CDR3 protein: CSVEDGSWGGAQYF. The CDR3 nucleotides are TGCAGCGTCGAAGATGGAAGTTGGGGGGGGGCCCAGTACTTC.

The V call is TRBV28, the J call TRBJ2-1; 7 bases align to TRBD1. V lost 8 bases, J lost 6 bases, and 7 bases stayed unmatched. The CDR3 spans 13 residues. Germline values: CDR1 MDHEN, CDR2 SYDVKM. CDR3 residues: CASRTGGSNEQFF. Written as DNA, the CDR3 is TGTGCCAGCCGGACAGGTGGATCCAATGAGCAGTTCTTC.

The V call is TRBV10-3, the J call TRBJ1-1; no firm D call. CDR1 and CDR2 from the germline V gene are ENHRY and SYGVKD. CDR3 length equals 13 residues. The V gene lost 3 bases and the J gene lost 0 bases, with 5 bases spanning the gap. In DNA form, the CDR3 reads TGTGCCATCAGTGACGGGTTGAACACTGAAGCTTTCTTT. This gives the protein CAISDGLNTEAFF.

The chain combines TRBV9 with TRBJ2-7; 9 bases align to TRBD2. This CDR3 comprises 15 residues. The V gene end was trimmed by 4 bases and the J gene end by 7 bases; junction bases not matched to a gene: 12. Germline CDR1 reads SGDLS; CDR2 reads YYNGEE. The CDR3 region is CASSRGGRDPLEQYF. The CDR3 DNA reads TGTGCCAGCAGCAGGGGCGGGAGGGACCCTTTGGAGCAGTACTTC. Using reference TRBV9 and TRBJ2-7 for the parts outside the CDR3, the full variable domain is DSGVTQTPKHLITATGQRVTLRCSPRSGDLSVYWYQQSLDQGLQFLIQYYNGEERAKGNILERFSAQQFPDLHSELNLSSLELGDSALYFCASSRGGRDPLEQYFGPGTRLTVT.

The V call is TRBV10-2, the J call TRBJ1-1; TRBD1 matches at 8 bases. The length of the CDR3 is 14 residues. From germline, CDR1 is WSHSY and CDR2 SAAADI. The J segment lost 5 bases and the V segment lost 1 base, leaving 3 bases of the junction unmatched. The CDR3 sequence is CASSEWTGRTEAFF. The CDR3, as DNA: TGCGCCAGCAGTGAGTGGACAGGGCGAACTGAAGCTTTCTTT.

V is TRBV9 and J is TRBJ2-2, with TRBD2 matching 7 bases. V shed 2 bases, J shed 7 bases, and the junction held 26 bases outside the gene matches. This CDR3 is built from 21 residues. Germline CDR1 reads SGDLS; CDR2 reads YYNGEE. CDR3 sequence (DNA): TGTGCCAGCAGCGTCTTTTTGGGGGAGGGCCCTCAGTTATGGCGTAACGGGGAGCTGTTTTTT. Residues: CASSVFLGEGPQLWRNGELFF.

The CDR3 protein is CASSPPRGTQETQYF. The CDR3 DNA sequence: TGTGCCAGCAGCCCCCCCCGGGGGACCCAAGAGACCCAGTACTTC. The genes are TRBV7-9 and TRBJ2-5; tentatively, D is TRBD2 (6 bases). Germline values: CDR1 SEHNR, CDR2 FQNEAQ (reference sequence). This CDR3 region has 15 residues. The V and J ends lost 5 bases and 1 base respectively, with 14 bases between them.

The chain links TRBV24-1 to TRBJ2-2; a possible D gene is TRBD1 (5 bases). Germline CDR1 is KGHDR and CDR2 is SFDVKD. V lost 0 bases to trimming and J lost 6 bases, with 16 bases between them. The CDR3 loop spans 17 amino acids. CDR3 coding DNA: TGTGCCACCAGTGATTTGAGTGGGGCAAATTCCGCCGGGGAGCTGTTTTTT. Its translation is CATSDLSGANSAGELFF.

The chain links TRBV29-1 to TRBJ1-1, with D possibly matching TRBD1 (6 bases). Looked up from germline, CDR1 is SQVTM and CDR2 is ANQGSEA. The CDR3 totals 11 residues. CDR3 protein: CTGQLDTEAFF. The DNA of the CDR3 is TGCACCGGACAGCTCGACACTGAAGCTTTCTTT.

The chain joins TRBV19 to TRBJ1-1; TRBD1 matches at 8 bases. The germline CDR1 and CDR2 sequences are LNHDA and SQIVND (reference sequence). This CDR3 is built from 12 residues. V was pared by 10 bases and J by 6 bases, with 7 bases of the junction left unmatched. This chain's CDR3 is CATVDRGPEAFF. The DNA for the CDR3 is TGTGCCACCGTAGACAGGGGCCCTGAAGCTTTCTTT.

The rearrangement uses TRBV5-1 and TRBJ2-1; TRBD1 might be the D (6 bases). CDR3 length equals 14 residues. The ends were cut back, 4 bases at V and 10 bases at J, with 18 bases in the middle. Germline V gives CDR1 SGHRS, CDR2 YFSETQ. The CDR3 DNA follows: TGCGCCAGCAGCCAGGGGACGGGCTCGGGAGAGCAGTTCTTC. This sequence encodes CASSQGTGSGEQFF.